A selection of T cell receptor beta chains follows, all from one sample in a study of beta chain features in type 1 diabetes. The data were produced by immunoSEQ multiplex PCR, yet TCRdb's version contains in-frame clones alone and is incomplete. This repertoire shows 600,000 or so clones, over 12% found once; its top ten account for around 0.04%. Sample: naive CD4+ T cells from blood. The receptors were gathered from a young man with type 1 diabetes. Each CDR3 is given with its conserved first and last residue. The D gene is left open where the match is weak. Part of the rows lack a size; the others show once, few, many or a class for expanded clones.

cdr3_aa | cdr3_nt | v_call | d_call | j_call | clone_size
CASSLRQGNTEAFF | TGTGCCAGCAGCTTGCGACAGGGGAACACTGAAGCTTTCTTT | TRBV5-4 | TRBD1 | TRBJ1-1 | few
CASSSGLGQGQFF | TGTGCCAGCAGCTCGGGACTGGGCCAGGGGCAGTTCTTC | TRBV5-6 | . | TRBJ2-1 | few
CASSLGQQETQYF | TGTGCCAGTAGTTTGGGACAGCAAGAGACCCAGTACTTC | TRBV19 | TRBD1 | TRBJ2-5 | few
CASSLSGLRNEKLFF | TGTGCCAGCAGTTTATCCGGACTGAGGAATGAAAAACTGTTTTTT | TRBV28 | . | TRBJ1-4 | .
CASSAYQETQYF | TGTGCCAGCAGCGCCTACCAAGAGACCCAGTACTTC | TRBV7-2 | . | TRBJ2-5 | few
CASSLEEGGQPQHF | TGTGCCAGCAGTTTAGAGGAAGGAGGTCAGCCCCAGCATTTT | TRBV6-4 | . | TRBJ1-5 | .
CSVDSDRVSYNEQFF | TGCAGCGTTGACAGCGACAGAGTCTCCTACAATGAGCAGTTCTTC | TRBV29-1 | . | TRBJ2-1 | few
CASSYREGTDTQYF | TGTGCCAGCAGTTACCGCGAGGGTACAGATACGCAGTATTTT | TRBV6-6 | . | TRBJ2-3 | .
CASSLGQHLIYGYTF | TGTGCCAGCAGTTTGGGGCAGCACCTCATCTATGGCTACACCTTC | TRBV27 | . | TRBJ1-2 | .
CSVRTGGGPAGPTTYTYNEQFF | TGCAGCGTTAGGACAGGGGGAGGTCCAGCGGGCCCGACCACATATACCTACAATGAGCAGTTCTTC | TRBV29-1 | TRBD1 | TRBJ2-1 | .
CASSQAGLAGTWQFF | TGTGCCAGCAGCCAGGCCGGACTAGCGGGGACCTGGCAGTTCTTC | TRBV7-9 | TRBD2 | TRBJ2-1 | .
CASSLLAGNTEAFF | TGTGCCAGCAGCTTATTGGCCGGGAACACTGAAGCTTTCTTT | TRBV7-3 | . | TRBJ1-1 | few
CASKPGTGGNTIYF | TGTGCCAGTAAGCCCGGGACAGGGGGAAACACCATATATTTT | TRBV19 | TRBD1 | TRBJ1-3 | .